The 5 T cell receptor beta chains listed next were all sequenced from one sample in a study of cytomegalovirus exposure and HLA in healthy donors. In the PCR, 60 Vbeta and 13 Jbeta primers were used. Clones were sequenced by immunoSEQ multiplex PCR, and TCRdb holds only the in-frame ones, with some missing. The table records 100,000 to 150,000 clones, 72% of them present only once. Sequencing was done on a sample of PBMCs. The receptors come from a man between 25 and 39 years old in good health and CMV-seronegative.

This chain joins TRBV2 and TRBJ2-1, with TRBD2 as a possible D gene (5 bases). This CDR3 contains 15 residues. Per germline, CDR1 SNHLY and CDR2 FYNNEI. V was clipped by 2 bases and J by 6 bases, with 14 bases between them. CDR3 coding DNA: TGTGCCAGCAGTGAACCCGATCTAGCAGGCAATGAGCAGTTCTTC. It encodes CASSEPDLAGNEQFF.

The chain employs TRBV5-6 and TRBJ2-5; a possible D gene is TRBD1 (6 bases). The V and J ends lost 2 bases and 4 bases respectively, with 12 bases between them. CDR1 is SGHDT and CDR2 is YYEEEE in the germline V gene. This CDR3 is 14 amino acids long. CDR3 in amino acids: CASSLRRGSETQYF. The CDR3 DNA sequence: TGTGCCAGCAGCTTACGTAGGGGGTCAGAGACCCAGTACTTC. Based on the CDR3 plus reference TRBV5-6 and TRBJ2-5, the full variable domain is DAGVTQSPTHLIKTRGQQVTLRCSPKSGHDTVSWYQQALGQGPQFIFQYYEEEERQRGNFPDRFSGHQFPNYSSELNVNALLLGDSALYLCASSLRRGSETQYFGPGTRLLVL.

This sequence joins TRBV6-5 and TRBJ2-3; TRBD2 agrees at 7 bases. The CDR3 sequence is 12 residues long. The trim removed 6 bases at V and 5 bases at J, leaving 2 bases unmatched. Germline CDR1 reads MNHEY; CDR2 reads SVGAGI. The CDR3 loop reads CASRSGVDTQYF. Written as DNA, the CDR3 is TGTGCCAGCAGAAGCGGGGTAGATACGCAGTATTTT.

This clone was observed once. This chain links TRBV19 with TRBJ2-5; D is possibly TRBD1 (6 bases). The J call could be wrong; TRBJ2-7 is a better fit for the DNA end. This CDR3 is 13 amino acids long. Germline CDR1 is LNHDA and CDR2 is SQIVND (reference sequence). CDR3 loop: CASSMDSSYEQYF. CDR3 nucleotide sequence: TGTGCCAGTAGTATGGACAGCTCCTACGAGCAGTACTTC.

This chain links TRBV5-1 with TRBJ2-7, with TRBD1 identical over 8 bases. Looked up from germline, CDR1 is SGHRS and CDR2 is YFSETQ. CDR3 length: 14 amino acids. The V and J ends lost 4 bases and 7 bases, in that order; junction bases with no gene match: 10. CDR3 residues: CASSPGTGSLEQYF. CDR3 coding DNA: TGCGCCAGCAGCCCCGGGACAGGTTCTTTGGAGCAGTACTTC.